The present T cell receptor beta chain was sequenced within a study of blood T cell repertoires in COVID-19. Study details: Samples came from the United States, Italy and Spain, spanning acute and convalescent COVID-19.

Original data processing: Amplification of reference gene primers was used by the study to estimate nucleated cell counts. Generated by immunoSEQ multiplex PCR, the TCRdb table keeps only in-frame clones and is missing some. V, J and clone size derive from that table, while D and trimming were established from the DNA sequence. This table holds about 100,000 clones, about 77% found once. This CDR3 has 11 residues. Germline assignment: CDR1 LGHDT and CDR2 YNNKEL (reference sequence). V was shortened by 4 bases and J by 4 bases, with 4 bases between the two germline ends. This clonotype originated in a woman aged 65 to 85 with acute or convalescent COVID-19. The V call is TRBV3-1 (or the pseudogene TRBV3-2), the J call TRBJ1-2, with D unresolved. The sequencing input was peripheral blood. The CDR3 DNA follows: TGTGCCAGCAGCCCCGGCTATGGCTACACCTTC. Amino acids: CASSPGYGYTF.